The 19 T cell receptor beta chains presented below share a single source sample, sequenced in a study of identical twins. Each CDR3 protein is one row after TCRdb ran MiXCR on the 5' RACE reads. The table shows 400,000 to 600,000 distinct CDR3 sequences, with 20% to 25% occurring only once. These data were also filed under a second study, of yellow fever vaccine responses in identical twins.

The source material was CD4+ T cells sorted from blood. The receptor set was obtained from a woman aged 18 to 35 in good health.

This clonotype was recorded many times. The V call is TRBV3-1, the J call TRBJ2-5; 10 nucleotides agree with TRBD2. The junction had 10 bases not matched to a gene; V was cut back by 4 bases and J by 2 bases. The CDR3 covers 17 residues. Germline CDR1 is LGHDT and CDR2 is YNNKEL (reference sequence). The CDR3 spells CASSPPYSGGQQETQYF. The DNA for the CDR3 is TGTGCCAGCAGCCCCCCTTATAGCGGGGGGCAGCAAGAGACCCAGTACTTC.

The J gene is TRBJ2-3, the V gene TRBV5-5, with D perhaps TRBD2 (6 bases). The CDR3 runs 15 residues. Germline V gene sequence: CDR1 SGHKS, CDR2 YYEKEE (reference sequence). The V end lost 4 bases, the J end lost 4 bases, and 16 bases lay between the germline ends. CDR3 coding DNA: TGTGCCAGCAGCCAACGGGAGATGGTCGCAGATACGCAGTATTTT. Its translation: CASSQREMVADTQYF.

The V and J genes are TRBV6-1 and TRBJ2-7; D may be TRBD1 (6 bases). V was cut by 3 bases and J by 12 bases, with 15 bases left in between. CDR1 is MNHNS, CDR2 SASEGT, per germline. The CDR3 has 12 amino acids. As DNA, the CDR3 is TGTGCCAGCAGTGATATGGGGGCTAGTCTGTACGTC. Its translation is CASSDMGASLYV.

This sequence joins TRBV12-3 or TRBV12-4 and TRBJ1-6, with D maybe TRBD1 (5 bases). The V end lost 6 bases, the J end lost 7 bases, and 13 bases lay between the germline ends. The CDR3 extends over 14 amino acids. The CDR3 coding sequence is TGTGCCAGCAGCCCCGGGGCGGGCAATTCACCCCTCCACTTT. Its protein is CASSPGAGNSPLHF.

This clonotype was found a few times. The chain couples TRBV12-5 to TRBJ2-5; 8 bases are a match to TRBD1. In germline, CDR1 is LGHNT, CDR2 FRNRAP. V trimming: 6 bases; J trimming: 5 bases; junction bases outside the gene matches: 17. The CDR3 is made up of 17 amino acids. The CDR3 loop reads CASGPGQGRRRGETQYF. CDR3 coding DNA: TGTGCTAGTGGCCCCGGACAGGGACGTCGAAGAGGGGAGACCCAGTACTTC.

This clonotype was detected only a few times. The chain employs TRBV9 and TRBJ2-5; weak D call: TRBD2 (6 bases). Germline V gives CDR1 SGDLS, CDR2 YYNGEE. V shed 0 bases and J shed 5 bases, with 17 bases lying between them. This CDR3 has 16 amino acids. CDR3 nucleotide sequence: TGTGCCAGCAGCGTAGGTGCAGCGGGCGCGATTGAGACCCAGTACTTC. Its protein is CASSVGAAGAIETQYF.

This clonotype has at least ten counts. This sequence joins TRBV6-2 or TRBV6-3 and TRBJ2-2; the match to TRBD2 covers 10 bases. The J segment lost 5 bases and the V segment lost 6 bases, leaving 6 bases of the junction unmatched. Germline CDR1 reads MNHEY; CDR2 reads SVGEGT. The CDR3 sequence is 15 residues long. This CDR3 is CASRPGLAATGELFF. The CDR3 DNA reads TGTGCCAGCAGACCCGGACTAGCGGCAACCGGGGAGCTGTTTTTT.

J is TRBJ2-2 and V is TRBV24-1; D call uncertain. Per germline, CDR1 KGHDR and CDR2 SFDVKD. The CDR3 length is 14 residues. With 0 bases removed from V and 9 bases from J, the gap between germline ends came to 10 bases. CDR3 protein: CATSDLDSHRELFF. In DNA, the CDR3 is TGTGCCACCAGTGATTTGGATTCCCACCGGGAGCTGTTTTTT.

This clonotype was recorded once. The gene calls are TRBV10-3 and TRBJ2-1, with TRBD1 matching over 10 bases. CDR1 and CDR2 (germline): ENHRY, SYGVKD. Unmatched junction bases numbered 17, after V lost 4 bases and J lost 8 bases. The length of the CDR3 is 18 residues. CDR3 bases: TGTGCCATCAGTGTTAGTAGGGCGGGACAGGGGATTTCAGATGAGCAGTTCTTC. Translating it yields CAISVSRAGQGISDEQFF.

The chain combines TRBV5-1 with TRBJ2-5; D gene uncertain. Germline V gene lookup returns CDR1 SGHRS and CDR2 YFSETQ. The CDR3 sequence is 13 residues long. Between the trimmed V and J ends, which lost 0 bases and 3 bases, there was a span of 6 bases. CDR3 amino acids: CASSLDLEETQYF. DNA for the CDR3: TGCGCCAGCAGCTTGGATCTTGAAGAGACCCAGTACTTC.

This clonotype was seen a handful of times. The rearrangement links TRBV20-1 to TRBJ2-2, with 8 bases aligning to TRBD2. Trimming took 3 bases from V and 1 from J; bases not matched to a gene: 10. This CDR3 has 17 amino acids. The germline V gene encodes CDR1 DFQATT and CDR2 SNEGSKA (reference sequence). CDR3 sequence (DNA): TGCAGTGCTAGGGAACGGAAGCGGGAGAGGAACACCGGGGAGCTGTTTTTT. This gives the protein CSARERKRERNTGELFF.

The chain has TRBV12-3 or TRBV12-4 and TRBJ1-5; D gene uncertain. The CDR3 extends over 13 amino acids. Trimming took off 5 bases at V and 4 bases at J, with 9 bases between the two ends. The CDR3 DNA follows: TGTGCCAGCAGTCTTTCGTATAATCAGCCCCAGCATTTT. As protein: CASSLSYNQPQHF.

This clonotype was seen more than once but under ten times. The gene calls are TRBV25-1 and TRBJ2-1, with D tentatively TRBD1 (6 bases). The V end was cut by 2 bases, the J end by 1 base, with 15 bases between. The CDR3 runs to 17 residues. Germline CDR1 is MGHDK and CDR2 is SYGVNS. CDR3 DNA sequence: TGTGCCAGCAGTGAAGGGGGCAGGGTGGAGTCCTACAATGAGCAGTTCTTC. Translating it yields CASSEGGRVESYNEQFF.

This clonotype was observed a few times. The CDR3 sequence is CASSQETGLGKNIQYF. In DNA form, the CDR3 reads TGTGCCAGCAGTCAAGAGACCGGGTTGGGCAAAAACATTCAGTACTTC. This sequence joins TRBV12-3 or TRBV12-4 and TRBJ2-4; D is undetermined. Trimming took off 5 bases at V and 3 bases at J, with 17 bases between the two ends. The CDR3 runs to 16 residues.

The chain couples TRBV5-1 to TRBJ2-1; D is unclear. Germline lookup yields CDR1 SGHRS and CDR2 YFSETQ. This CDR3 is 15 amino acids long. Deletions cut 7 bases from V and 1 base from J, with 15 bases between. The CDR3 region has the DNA TGCGCCAGCTACCCCGACCACTCTTCCTACAATGAGCAGTTCTTC. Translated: CASYPDHSSYNEQFF. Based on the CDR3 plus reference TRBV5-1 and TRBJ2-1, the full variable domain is KAGVTQTPRYLIKTRGQQVTLSCSPISGHRSVSWYQQTPGQGLQFLFEYFSETQRNKGNFPGRFSGRQFSNSRSEMNVSTLELGDSALYLCASYPDHSSYNEQFFGPGTRLTVL.

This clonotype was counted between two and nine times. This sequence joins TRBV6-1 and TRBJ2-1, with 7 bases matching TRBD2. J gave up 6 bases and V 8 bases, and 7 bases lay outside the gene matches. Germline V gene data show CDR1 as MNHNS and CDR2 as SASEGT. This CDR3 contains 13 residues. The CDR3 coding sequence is TGTGCCAGCTTGAGCGGGAAGAGCAATGAGCAGTTCTTC. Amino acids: CASLSGKSNEQFF.

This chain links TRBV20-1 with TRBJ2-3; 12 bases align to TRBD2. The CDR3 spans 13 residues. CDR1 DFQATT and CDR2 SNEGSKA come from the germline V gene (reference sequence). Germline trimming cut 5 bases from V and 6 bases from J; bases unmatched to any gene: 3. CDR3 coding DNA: TGCAGTGCTTCTCTAGCGGGAGGGGATACGCAGTATTTT. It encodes CSASLAGGDTQYF.

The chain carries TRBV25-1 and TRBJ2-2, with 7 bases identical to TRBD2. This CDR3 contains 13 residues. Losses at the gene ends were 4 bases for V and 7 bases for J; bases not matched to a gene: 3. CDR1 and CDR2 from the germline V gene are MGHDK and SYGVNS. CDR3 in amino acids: CASSVREVGELFF. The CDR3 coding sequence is TGTGCCAGCAGTGTTCGGGAGGTCGGGGAGCTGTTTTTT.

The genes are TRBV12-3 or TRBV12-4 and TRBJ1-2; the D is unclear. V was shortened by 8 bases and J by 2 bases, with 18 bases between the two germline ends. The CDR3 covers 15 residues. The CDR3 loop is CASWAATAGNYGYTF. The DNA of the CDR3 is TGTGCCAGCTGGGCAGCCACGGCGGGGAACTATGGCTACACCTTC.